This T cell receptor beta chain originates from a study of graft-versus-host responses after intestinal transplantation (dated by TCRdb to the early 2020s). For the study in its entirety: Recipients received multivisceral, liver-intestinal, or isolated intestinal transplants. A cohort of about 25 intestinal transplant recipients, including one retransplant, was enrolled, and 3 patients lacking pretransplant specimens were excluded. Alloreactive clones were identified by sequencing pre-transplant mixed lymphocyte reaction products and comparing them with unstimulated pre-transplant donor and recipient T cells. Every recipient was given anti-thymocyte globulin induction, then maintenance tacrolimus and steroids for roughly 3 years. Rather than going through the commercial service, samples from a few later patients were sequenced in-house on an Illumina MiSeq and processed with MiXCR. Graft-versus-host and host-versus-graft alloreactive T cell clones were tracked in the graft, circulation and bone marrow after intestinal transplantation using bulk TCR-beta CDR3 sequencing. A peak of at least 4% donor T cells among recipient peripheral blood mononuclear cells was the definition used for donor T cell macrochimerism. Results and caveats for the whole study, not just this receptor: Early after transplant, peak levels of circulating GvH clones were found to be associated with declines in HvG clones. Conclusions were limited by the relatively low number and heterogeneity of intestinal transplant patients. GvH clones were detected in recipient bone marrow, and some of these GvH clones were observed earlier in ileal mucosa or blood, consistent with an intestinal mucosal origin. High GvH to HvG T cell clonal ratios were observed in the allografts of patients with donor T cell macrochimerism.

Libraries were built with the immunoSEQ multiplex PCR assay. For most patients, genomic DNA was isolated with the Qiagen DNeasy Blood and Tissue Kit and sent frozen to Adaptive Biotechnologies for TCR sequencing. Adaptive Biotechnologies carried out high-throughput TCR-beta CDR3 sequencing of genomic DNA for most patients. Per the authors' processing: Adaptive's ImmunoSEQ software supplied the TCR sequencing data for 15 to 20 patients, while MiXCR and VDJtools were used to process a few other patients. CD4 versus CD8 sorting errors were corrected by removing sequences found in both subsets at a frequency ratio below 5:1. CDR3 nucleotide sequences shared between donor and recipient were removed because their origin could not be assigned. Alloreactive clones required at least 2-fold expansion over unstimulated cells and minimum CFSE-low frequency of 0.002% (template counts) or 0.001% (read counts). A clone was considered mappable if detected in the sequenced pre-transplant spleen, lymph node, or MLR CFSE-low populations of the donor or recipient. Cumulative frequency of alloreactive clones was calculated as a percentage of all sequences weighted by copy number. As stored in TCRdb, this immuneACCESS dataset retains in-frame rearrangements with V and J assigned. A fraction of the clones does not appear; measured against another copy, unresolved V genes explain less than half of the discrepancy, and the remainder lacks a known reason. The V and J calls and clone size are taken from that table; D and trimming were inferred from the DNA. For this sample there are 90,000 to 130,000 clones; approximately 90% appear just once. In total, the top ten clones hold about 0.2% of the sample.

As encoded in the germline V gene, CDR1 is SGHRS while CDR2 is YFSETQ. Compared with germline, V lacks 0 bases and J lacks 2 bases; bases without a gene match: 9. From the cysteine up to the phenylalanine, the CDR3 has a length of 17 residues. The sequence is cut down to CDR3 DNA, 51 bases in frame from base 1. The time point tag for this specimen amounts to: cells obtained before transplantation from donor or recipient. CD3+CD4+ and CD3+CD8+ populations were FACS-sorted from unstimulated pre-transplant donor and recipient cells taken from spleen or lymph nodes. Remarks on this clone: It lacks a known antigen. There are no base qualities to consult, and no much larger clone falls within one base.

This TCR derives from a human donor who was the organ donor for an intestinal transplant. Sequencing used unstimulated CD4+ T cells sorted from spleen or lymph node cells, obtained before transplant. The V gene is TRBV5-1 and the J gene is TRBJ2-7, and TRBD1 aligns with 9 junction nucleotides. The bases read TGCGCCAGCAGCTTGGGGCGGACAGGGGAGAGCACCTACGAGCAGTACTTC. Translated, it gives CASSLGRTGESTYEQYF.